Listed below are T cell receptor beta chains from one sample, sequenced in a study of cytomegalovirus exposure and HLA in healthy donors. Some clones are missing from TCRdb's copy, which holds only in-frame ones; the method was immunoSEQ multiplex PCR. The sample lists some 130,000 clones, 80% occurring once. Sequencing was done on a sample of PBMCs. These TCRs come from a human donor in good health. CDR3s include the opening cysteine and the closing phenylalanine or tryptophan. Each record gives: J gene, V gene, D gene, clone size, CDR3 DNA, CDR3 protein. The D gene is left open where the match is weak. Clone sizes are given selectively: once, few, many, or a class where the clone is expanded.

J gene: TRBJ2-2; V gene: TRBV5-5; D gene: .; clone size: .; CDR3 DNA: TGTGCCAGCAGCTTGGCGCAGGCCTTCACCGGGGAGCTGTTTTTT; CDR3 protein: CASSLAQAFTGELFF
J gene: TRBJ2-7; V gene: TRBV4-2; D gene: .; clone size: .; CDR3 DNA: TGTGCCAGCAGCCAAGAACGCGGGGACAGCAATGAGCAGTACTTC; CDR3 protein: CASSQERGDSNEQYF
J gene: TRBJ1-2; V gene: TRBV19; D gene: TRBD1; clone size: .; CDR3 DNA: TGTGCCAGTAGTATAGGCTGGACAGGGGGCGGCTACACCTTC; CDR3 protein: CASSIGWTGGGYTF
J gene: TRBJ2-5; V gene: TRBV5-1; D gene: .; clone size: .; CDR3 DNA: TGCGCCAGCAGCCAGGTGGACAGACTACAAGAGACCCAGTACTTC; CDR3 protein: CASSQVDRLQETQYF
J gene: TRBJ2-7; V gene: TRBV7-9; D gene: .; clone size: once; CDR3 DNA: TGTTCCAGCAGCTTAGGACGGGGGGAGCAGTACTTC; CDR3 protein: CSSSLGRGEQYF
J gene: TRBJ2-1; V gene: TRBV6-1; D gene: .; clone size: .; CDR3 DNA: TGTGCCAGCATTCCAAACAGGCCCAATGAGCAGTTCTTC; CDR3 protein: CASIPNRPNEQFF
J gene: TRBJ1-2; V gene: TRBV2; D gene: .; clone size: .; CDR3 DNA: TGTGCCAGCAGTGCGGCAGGCCAGGCTGTTAACTATGGCTACACCTTC; CDR3 protein: CASSAAGQAVNYGYTF
J gene: TRBJ2-7; V gene: TRBV28; D gene: .; clone size: .; CDR3 DNA: TGTGCCAGCAGTTTTAAGGGAGTTTGGCAGTACTTC; CDR3 protein: CASSFKGVWQYF
J gene: TRBJ2-7; V gene: TRBV7-2; D gene: TRBD2; clone size: .; CDR3 DNA: TGTGCCAGCAGCTCCGGGACTAGGGGCCTCTACGAGCAGTACTTC; CDR3 protein: CASSSGTRGLYEQYF
J gene: TRBJ2-7; V gene: TRBV28; D gene: TRBD1; clone size: .; CDR3 DNA: TGTGCCAGCCAGACAGGGAACTACGAGCAGTACTTC; CDR3 protein: CASQTGNYEQYF
J gene: TRBJ2-1; V gene: TRBV9; D gene: .; clone size: .; CDR3 DNA: TGTGCCAGCAGCGCGCGGTACAATGAGCAGTTCTTC; CDR3 protein: CASSARYNEQFF
J gene: TRBJ2-7; V gene: TRBV2; D gene: .; clone size: .; CDR3 DNA: TGTGCCAGCAGTGATCGCGAGCAGTACTTC; CDR3 protein: CASSDREQYF
J gene: TRBJ1-3; V gene: TRBV6-5; D gene: .; clone size: .; CDR3 DNA: TGTGCCAGCAAGCTTCTCTCTGGAAACACCATATATTTT; CDR3 protein: CASKLLSGNTIYF
J gene: TRBJ2-1; V gene: TRBV6-1; D gene: .; clone size: .; CDR3 DNA: TGTGCCAGCAGCCTCTCCGGTCACCCAAATGAGCAGTTCTTC; CDR3 protein: CASSLSGHPNEQFF
J gene: TRBJ2-7; V gene: TRBV7-9; D gene: .; clone size: .; CDR3 DNA: TGTTCCAGCAGCTTAGGGGAGTACTCCTACGAGCAGTACTTC; CDR3 protein: CSSSLGEYSYEQYF
J gene: TRBJ1-4; V gene: TRBV7-8; D gene: .; clone size: .; CDR3 DNA: TGTGCCAGCAGCTTAGAGGCAGGGAATGAAAAACTGTTTTTT; CDR3 protein: CASSLEAGNEKLFF
J gene: TRBJ1-2; V gene: TRBV5-4; D gene: TRBD1; clone size: .; CDR3 DNA: TGTGCCAGCAGCGCCGCCCAGGGGGTCAAGGGCTACACCTTC; CDR3 protein: CASSAAQGVKGYTF
J gene: TRBJ2-1; V gene: TRBV9; D gene: TRBD1; clone size: .; CDR3 DNA: TGTGCCAGCAGCCAACAAGGGACAGCCTCCTACAATGAGCAGTTCTTC; CDR3 protein: CASSQQGTASYNEQFF
J gene: TRBJ2-7; V gene: TRBV7-2; D gene: TRBD2; clone size: .; CDR3 DNA: TGTGCCAGCAGCCCAGGGGCCTTAGCGGGGTTTAACTACGAGCAGTACTTC; CDR3 protein: CASSPGALAGFNYEQYF
J gene: TRBJ1-2; V gene: TRBV6-5; D gene: .; clone size: few; CDR3 DNA: TGTGCCAGCGGGAGGGGTTCCTATGGCTACACCTTC; CDR3 protein: CASGRGSYGYTF
J gene: TRBJ1-1; V gene: TRBV7-2; D gene: TRBD1; clone size: .; CDR3 DNA: TGTGCCAGCAGCTTAACAGGGGGCACTGAAGCTTTCTTT; CDR3 protein: CASSLTGGTEAFF